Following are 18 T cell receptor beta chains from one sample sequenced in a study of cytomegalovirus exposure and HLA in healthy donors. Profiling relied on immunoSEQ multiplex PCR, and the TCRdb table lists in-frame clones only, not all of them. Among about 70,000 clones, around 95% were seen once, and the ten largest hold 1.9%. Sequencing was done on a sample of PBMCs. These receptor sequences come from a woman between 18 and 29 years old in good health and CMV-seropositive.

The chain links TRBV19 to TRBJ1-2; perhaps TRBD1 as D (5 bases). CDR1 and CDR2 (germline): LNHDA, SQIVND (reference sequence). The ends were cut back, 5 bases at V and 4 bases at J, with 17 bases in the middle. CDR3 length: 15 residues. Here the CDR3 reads CASSLKGATRYGYTF. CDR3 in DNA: TGTGCCAGTAGTCTAAAAGGGGCAACACGCTATGGCTACACCTTC.

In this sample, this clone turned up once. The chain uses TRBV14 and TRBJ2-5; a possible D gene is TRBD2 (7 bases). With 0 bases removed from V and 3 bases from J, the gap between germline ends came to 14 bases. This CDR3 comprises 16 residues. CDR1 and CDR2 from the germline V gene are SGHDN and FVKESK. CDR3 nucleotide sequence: TGTGCCAGCAGCCAAGAAGGGGGGCTAGCGGAAGAGACCCAGTACTTC. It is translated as CASSQEGGLAEETQYF.

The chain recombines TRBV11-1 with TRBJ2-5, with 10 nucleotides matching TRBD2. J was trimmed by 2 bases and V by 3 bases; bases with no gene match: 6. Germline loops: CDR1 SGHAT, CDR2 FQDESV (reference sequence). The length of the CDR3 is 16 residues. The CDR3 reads CASSLLAGGLQETQYF. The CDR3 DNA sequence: TGTGCCAGCAGCTTGTTAGCGGGAGGTTTGCAAGAGACCCAGTACTTC.

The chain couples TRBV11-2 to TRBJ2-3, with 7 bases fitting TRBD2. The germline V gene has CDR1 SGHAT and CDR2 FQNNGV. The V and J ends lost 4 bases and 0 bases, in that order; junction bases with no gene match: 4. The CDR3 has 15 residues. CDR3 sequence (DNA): TGTGCCAGCAGCTCGGGACTACATAGCACAGATACGCAGTATTTT. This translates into CASSSGLHSTDTQYF.

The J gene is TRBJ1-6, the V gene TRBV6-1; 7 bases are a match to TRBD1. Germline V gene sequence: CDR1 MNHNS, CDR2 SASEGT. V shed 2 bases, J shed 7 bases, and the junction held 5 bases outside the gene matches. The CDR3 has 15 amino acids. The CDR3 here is CASSEMVQGNSPLHF. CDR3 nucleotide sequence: TGTGCCAGCAGTGAAATGGTACAGGGGAATTCACCCCTCCACTTT.

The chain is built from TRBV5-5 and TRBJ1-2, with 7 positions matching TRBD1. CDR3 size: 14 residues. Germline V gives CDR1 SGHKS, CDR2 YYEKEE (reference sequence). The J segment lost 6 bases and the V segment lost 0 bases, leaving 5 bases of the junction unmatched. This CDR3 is CASSLDVTGHGYTF. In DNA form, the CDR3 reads TGTGCCAGCAGCTTGGATGTGACAGGGCATGGCTACACCTTC.

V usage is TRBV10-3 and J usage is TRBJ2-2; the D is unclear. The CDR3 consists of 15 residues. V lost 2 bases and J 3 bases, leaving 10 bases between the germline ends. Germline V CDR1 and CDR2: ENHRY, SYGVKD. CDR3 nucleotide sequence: TGTGCCATCAGTGAGCCGAACAGAGACACCGGGGAGCTGTTTTTT. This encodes CAISEPNRDTGELFF.

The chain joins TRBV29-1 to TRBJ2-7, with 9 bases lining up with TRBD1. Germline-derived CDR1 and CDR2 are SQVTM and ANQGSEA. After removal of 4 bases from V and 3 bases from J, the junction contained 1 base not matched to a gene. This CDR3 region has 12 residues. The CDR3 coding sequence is TGCAGCGTTGGACAGGGGGGCTACGAGCAGTACTTC. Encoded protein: CSVGQGGYEQYF.

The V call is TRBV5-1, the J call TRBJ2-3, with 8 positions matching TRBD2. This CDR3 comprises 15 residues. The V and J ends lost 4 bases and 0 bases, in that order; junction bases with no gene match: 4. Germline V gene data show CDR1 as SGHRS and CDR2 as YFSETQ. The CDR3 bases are TGCGCCAGCAGCAAGACTAGCGAAAGCACAGATACGCAGTATTTT. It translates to CASSKTSESTDTQYF.

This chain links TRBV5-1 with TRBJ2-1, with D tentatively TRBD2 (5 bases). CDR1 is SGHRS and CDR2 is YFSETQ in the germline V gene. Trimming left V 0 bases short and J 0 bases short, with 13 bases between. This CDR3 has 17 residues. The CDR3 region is CASSLDPSPSSYNEQFF. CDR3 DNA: TGCGCCAGCAGCTTGGATCCTAGCCCGAGCTCCTACAATGAGCAGTTCTTC.

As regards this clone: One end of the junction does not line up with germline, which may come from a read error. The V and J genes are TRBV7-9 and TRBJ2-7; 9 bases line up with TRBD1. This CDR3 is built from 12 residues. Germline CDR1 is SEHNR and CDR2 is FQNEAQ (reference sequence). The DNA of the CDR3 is TGTGCCAGCAGCTTAGGGACAGGGGAGATAAACTTC. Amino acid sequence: CASSLGTGEINF.

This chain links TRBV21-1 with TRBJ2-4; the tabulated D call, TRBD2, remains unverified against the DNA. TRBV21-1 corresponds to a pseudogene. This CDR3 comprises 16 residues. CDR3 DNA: TGTGCCAGCAGCAAAATCCTAGCGGGAGGGGAAAACATTCAGTACTTC. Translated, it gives CASSKILAGGENIQYF.

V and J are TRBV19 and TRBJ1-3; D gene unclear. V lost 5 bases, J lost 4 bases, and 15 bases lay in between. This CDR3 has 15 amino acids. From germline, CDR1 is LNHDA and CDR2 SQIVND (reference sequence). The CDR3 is CASSVGGTMGNTIYF. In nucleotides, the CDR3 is TGTGCCAGTAGTGTTGGAGGAACTATGGGAAACACCATATATTTT. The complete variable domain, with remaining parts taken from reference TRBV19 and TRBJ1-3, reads DGGITQSPKYLFRKEGQNVTLSCEQNLNHDAMYWYRQDPGQGLRLIYYSQIVNDFQKGDIAEGYSVSREKKESFPLTVTSAQKNPTAFYLCASSVGGTMGNTIYFGEGSWLTVV.

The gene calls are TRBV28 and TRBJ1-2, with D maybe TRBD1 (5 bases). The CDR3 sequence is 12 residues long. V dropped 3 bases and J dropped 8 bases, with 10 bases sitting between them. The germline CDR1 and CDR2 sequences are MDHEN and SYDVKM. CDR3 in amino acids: CASSFVGRGYTF. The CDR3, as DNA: TGTGCCAGCAGTTTCGTGGGGCGCGGCTACACCTTC.

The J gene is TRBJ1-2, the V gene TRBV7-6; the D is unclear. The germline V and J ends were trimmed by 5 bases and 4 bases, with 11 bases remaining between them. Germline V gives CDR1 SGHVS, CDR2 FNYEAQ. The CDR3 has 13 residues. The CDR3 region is CASSAAGGYGYTF. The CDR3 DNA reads TGTGCCAGCAGCGCTGCGGGAGGCTATGGCTACACCTTC.

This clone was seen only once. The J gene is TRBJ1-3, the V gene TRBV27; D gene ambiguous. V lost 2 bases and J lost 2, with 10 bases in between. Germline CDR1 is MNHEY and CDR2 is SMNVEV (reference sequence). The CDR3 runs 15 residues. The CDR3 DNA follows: TGTGCCAGCAGTTTAGGCAGGTCTGCTGGAAACACCATATATTTT. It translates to CASSLGRSAGNTIYF.

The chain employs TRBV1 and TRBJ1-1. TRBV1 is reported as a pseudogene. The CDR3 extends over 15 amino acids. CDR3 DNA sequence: TGCACCAGCAGCCTGTTTGTGGCCGGGTCAAGTAAAGCTTTCTTT. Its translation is CTSSLFVAGSSKAFF.

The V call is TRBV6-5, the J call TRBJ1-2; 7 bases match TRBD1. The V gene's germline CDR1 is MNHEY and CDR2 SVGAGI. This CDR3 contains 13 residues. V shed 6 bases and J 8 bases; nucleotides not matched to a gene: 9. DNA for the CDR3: TGTGCCAGCAGGACACAGGGGATTGGGGGCTACACCTTC. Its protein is CASRTQGIGGYTF.